A single T cell receptor beta chain is shown here with its context. The sample comes from a study of blood T cell repertoires in COVID-19. Study-wide background: The origin of the acute and convalescent COVID-19 samples was the United States, Italy and Spain. Sample material is recorded as cDNA or gDNA derived from T cells, B-cell-depleted T cells, or PBMCs.

The CDR3 covers 14 residues. The germline V and J ends were trimmed by 0 bases and 8 bases, with 11 bases remaining between them. Germline CDR1 reads LNHNV; CDR2 reads YYDKDF (reference sequence). Measured with immunoSEQ multiplex PCR; TCRdb has only the in-frame clones, and not every one. The sample has under 170,000 clones, 80% to 90% seen once. The sequence came from a man aged 65-85 years with acute or convalescent COVID-19. The chain employs TRBV15 and TRBJ2-4; D perhaps matches TRBD2 (6 bases). The sample consisted of peripheral blood. The DNA for the CDR3 is TGTGCCACCAGCAGAGATCTCAGGGAGGACATTCAGTACTTC. The encoded protein is CATSRDLREDIQYF.